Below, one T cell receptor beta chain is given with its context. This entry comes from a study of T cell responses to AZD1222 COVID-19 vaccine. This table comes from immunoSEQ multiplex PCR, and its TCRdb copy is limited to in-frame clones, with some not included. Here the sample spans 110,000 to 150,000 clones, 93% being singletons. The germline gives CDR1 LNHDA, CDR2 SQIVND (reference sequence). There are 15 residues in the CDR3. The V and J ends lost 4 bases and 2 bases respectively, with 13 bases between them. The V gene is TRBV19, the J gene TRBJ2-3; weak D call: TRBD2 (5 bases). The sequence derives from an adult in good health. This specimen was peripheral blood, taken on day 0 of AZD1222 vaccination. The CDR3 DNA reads TGTGCCAGTAGTAGCCCCGGGGAGCTCACAGATACGCAGTATTTT. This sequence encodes CASSSPGELTDTQYF.